The source of this T cell receptor beta chain is a study of a mutant IDH1 vaccine in newly diagnosed glioma. At the level of the study: First vaccine doses came 4-6 weeks after radiotherapy alone, or with temozolomide cycles. Notes on the study in general: There seemed to be no relation between pseudoprogression and changes in top peripheral T cell clonotypes.

V gave up 7 bases and J gave up 4 bases, with 19 bases separating them. CDR1 and CDR2 (germline): MNHNY, SVGAGI (reference sequence). The CDR3 loop spans 16 amino acids. Assay: immunoSEQ multiplex PCR; the TCRdb copy retains only in-frame clones and omits some. This sample has 58,000 or so clones, with about 86% found just once. Noted time point: week 35, safety follow-up. Vaccine doses each comprised 300 ug of mutant IDH1 20-mer peptide, with topical imiquimod. Weeks 1, 3, 5, 7, 11, 15, 19 and 23 were when patients received their eight vaccinations. Details on this clone: Its antigen is undetermined.

This clonotype was sampled from a man aged 35-49 years with glioma. V usage is TRBV6-6 and J usage is TRBJ2-2; D possibly matches TRBD1 or TRBD2 (5 bases each). Source: PBMCs, taken from a glioma patient whose treatment included an IDH1 peptide vaccine. This CDR3 is CASTTWDLAPTGELFF. The DNA for the CDR3 is TGTGCCAGCACCACTTGGGACCTGGCCCCCACCGGGGAGCTGTTTTTT.